The following is a TCR beta chain sequence with its context. The antigen is not known. These data originate in a study of shared clonotypes between healthy human individuals. Study results and caveats: Sorted-subset sequencing, rarefaction showed, was incomplete despite large depth.

Germline V gives CDR1 GTSNPN, CDR2 SVGIG (reference sequence). The CDR3 has 13 amino acids. Trimming removed 3 bases from V and 7 bases from J, with 16 bases in between. Deep-level settings were used for running the assay. It was 200 ng DNA, 25,000 to 35,000 T cell genomes, that sorted-subset replicate PCRs used. Assay: immunoSEQ multiplex PCR; the TCRdb copy retains only in-frame clones and omits some. The sample records about 2 million clones, roughly 96% being singletons. This TCR was sampled from a man aged 18 to 35 in good health. V gene TRBV30 combines with J gene TRBJ2-7; D is unresolved. The source material was naive CD4+ T cells sorted from blood. Specified subset: CD45RA+ positively selected. CDR3 DNA: TGTGCCTGGAGCGACCCGGTAGTCGTTGAGCAGTACTTC. This encodes CAWSDPVVVEQYF.